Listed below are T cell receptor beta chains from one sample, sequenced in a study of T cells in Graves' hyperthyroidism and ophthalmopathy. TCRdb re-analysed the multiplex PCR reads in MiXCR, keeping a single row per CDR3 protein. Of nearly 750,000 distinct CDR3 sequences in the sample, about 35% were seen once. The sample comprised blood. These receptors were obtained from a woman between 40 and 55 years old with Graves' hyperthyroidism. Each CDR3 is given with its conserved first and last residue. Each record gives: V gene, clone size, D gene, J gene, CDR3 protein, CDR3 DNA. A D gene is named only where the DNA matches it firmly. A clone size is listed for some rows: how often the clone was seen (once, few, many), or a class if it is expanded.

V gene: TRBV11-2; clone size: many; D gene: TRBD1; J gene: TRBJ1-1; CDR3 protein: CASSFGTGGQAFF; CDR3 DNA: TGTGCCAGCAGCTTTGGGACAGGGGGCCAAGCTTTCTTT
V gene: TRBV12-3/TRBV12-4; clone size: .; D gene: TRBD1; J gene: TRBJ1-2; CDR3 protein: CASRFRDSYGYTF; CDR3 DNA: TGTGCCAGCAGGTTCCGGGACAGCTATGGCTACACCTTC
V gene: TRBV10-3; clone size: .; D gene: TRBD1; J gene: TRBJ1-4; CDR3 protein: CASSAGTGTFEKLFF; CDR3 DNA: TGTGCCAGCAGTGCCGGGACAGGCACATTTGAAAAACTGTTTTTT
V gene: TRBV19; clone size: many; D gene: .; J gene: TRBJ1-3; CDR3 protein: CASSIDGQWSLGNTIYF; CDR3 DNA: TGTGCCAGTAGTATAGATGGCCAATGGTCTCTGGGAAACACCATATATTTT
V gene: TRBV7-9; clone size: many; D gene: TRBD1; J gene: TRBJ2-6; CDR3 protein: CASSSGTGPSGANVLTF; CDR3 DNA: TGTGCCAGCAGCTCCGGGACAGGGCCCTCTGGGGCCAACGTCCTGACTTTC
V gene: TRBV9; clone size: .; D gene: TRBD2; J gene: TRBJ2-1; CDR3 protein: CASSVEGSGRGDDEQFF; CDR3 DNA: TGTGCCAGCAGCGTAGAGGGAAGCGGGAGGGGTGACGATGAGCAGTTCTTC
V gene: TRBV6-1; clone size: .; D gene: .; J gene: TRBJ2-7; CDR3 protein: CASSWDPTGYEQYF; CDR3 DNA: TGTGCCAGCAGCTGGGACCCGACGGGGTACGAGCAGTACTTC
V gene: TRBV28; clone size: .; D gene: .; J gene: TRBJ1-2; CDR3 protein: CASSFLVYLGYGYTF; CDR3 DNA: TGTGCCAGCAGTTTTTTGGTGTATCTGGGCTATGGCTACACCTTC
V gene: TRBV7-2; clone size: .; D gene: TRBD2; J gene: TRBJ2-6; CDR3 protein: CASSYHPYSGGSGANVLTF; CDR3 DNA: TGTGCCAGCAGCTACCACCCTTATAGCGGGGGCTCTGGGGCCAACGTCCTGACTTTC
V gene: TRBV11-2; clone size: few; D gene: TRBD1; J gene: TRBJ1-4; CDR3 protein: CASREPGTGWKKLFF; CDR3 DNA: TGTGCCAGCAGGGAACCCGGGACAGGGTGGAAAAAACTGTTTTTT
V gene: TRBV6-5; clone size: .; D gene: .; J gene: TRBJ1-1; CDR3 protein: CAISYRGIDTEAFF; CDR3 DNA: TGTGCCATCAGTTACCGGGGAATTGACACTGAAGCTTTCTTT
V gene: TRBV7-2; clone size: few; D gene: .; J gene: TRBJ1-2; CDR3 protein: CASSLRQLDYGYTF; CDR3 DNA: TGTGCCAGCAGCCTTCGACAGCTCGACTATGGCTACACCTTC
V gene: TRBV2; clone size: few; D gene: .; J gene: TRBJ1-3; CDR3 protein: CASSGLPPRSNTIYF; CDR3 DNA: TGTGCCAGCAGTGGGCTGCCGCCGCGGTCAAACACCATATATTTT
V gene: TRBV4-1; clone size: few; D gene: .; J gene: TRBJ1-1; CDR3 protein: CASSEGHVGAEAFF; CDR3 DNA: TGCGCCAGCAGCGAGGGACATGTGGGAGCTGAAGCTTTCTTT
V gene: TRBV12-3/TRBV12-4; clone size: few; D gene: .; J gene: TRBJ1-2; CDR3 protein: CASSFTGREGGYTF; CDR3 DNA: TGTGCCAGCAGTTTTACAGGCAGGGAGGGTGGCTACACCTTC
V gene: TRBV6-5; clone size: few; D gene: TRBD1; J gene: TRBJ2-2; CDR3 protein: CASSYSPGTGRLGGGELFF; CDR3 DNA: TGTGCCAGCAGTTACTCTCCAGGGACAGGGCGTTTGGGTGGCGGGGAGCTGTTTTTT
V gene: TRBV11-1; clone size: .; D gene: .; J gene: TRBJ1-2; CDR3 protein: CASSRGDYYGYTF; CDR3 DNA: TGTGCCAGCAGCCGAGGGGACTACTATGGCTACACCTTC
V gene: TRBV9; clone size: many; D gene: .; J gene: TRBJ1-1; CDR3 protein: CASSEQGWVATEAFF; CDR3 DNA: TGTGCCAGCAGCGAGCAGGGGTGGGTTGCTACTGAAGCTTTCTTT
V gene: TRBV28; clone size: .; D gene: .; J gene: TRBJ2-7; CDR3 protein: CASSPRLAEDYEQYF; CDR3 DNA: TGTGCCAGCAGCCCAAGGTTGGCAGAGGACTACGAGCAGTACTTC
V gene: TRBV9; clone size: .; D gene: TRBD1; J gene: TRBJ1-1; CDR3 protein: CASSATGGARTEAFF; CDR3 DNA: TGTGCCAGCAGCGCCACAGGGGGCGCACGGACTGAAGCTTTCTTT
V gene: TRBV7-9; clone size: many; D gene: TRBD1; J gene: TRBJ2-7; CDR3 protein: CASSQGQGREEQYF; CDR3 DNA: TGTGCCAGCAGCCAAGGACAGGGGCGTGAGGAGCAGTACTTC
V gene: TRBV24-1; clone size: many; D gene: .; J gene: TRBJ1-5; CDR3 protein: CATSDWGAGQPQHF; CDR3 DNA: TGTGCCACCAGTGATTGGGGTGCGGGTCAGCCCCAGCATTTT